This T cell receptor beta chain was captured by sequencing in a study of T cell responses to AZD1222 COVID-19 vaccine. As for this clone: Its antigen is not known.

Trimming took 0 bases from V and 5 from J, leaving 17 bases between them. CDR1 SGHRS and CDR2 YFSETQ come from the germline V gene. The CDR3 contains 16 residues. Findings of the study overall: Elevations in Spike-specific TCR breadth and depth followed administration of two AZD1222 doses. Baseline testing showed seropositivity in only a handful of AZD1222 recipients. Nearly half of spike-specific TCRs reportedly target variant regions that are unmutated in the B.1.351 and B.1.1.7 variants. No day 14 peak samples; only post-peak repertoires were characterized.

Assay used: immunoSEQ multiplex PCR; TCRdb lists only in-frame clones, some missing. Here the sample spans roughly 97,000 clones, around nine tenths being singletons. The sample here was peripheral blood, taken on day 0 of AZD1222 vaccination. This TCR was recovered from an adult in good health. The chain is built from TRBV5-1 and TRBJ2-5, with D perhaps being TRBD1 or TRBD2 (5 bases each). The CDR3 reads CASSLAGAPIGETQYF. In nucleotides, the CDR3 is TGCGCCAGCAGCTTGGCCGGGGCCCCAATTGGGGAGACCCAGTACTTC. The whole variable domain, remainder taken from reference TRBV5-1 and TRBJ2-5, is KAGVTQTPRYLIKTRGQQVTLSCSPISGHRSVSWYQQTPGQGLQFLFEYFSETQRNKGNFPGRFSGRQFSNSRSEMNVSTLELGDSALYLCASSLAGAPIGETQYFGPGTRLLVL.